Below, one T cell receptor beta chain is given with its context. Its target is not known. Produced via immunoSEQ multiplex PCR; TCRdb's table is partial and in-frame only. The sample consists of roughly 400,000 clones, less than 95% of them appearing once. These data originate in a study of Ad26.COV2.S vaccination and SARS-CoV-2 variants. Study context: Donor participated within the Ad26.COV2.S arm of the COV1001 trial. Once, or twice with 56 days between doses, Ad26.COV2.S was given intramuscularly.

Findings and limits, study-wide: Greater spike-specific TCR breadth was seen in vaccine recipients than in placebo recipients. For non-spike TCRs, breadth in vaccine recipients resembled that in placebo recipients.

Documented treatment: around 19 received Ad26.COV2.S at low or high dose, single or two shots; several received placebo; per-sample allocation not given. After the first vaccine or placebo injection, samples were drawn on day 63. The sequencing used peripheral blood, collected in a trial of Ad26.COV2.S vaccine versus placebo. The receptor was derived from a person between 18 and 65 years old who received the Ad26.COV2.S COVID-19 vaccine or a placebo.

In DNA, the CDR3 is TGTGCCAGCAGCTTAGTCAGGGCAAGTGTCAACTACGAGCAGTACTTC. It encodes CASSLVRASVNYEQYF. This chain connects TRBV7-8 to TRBJ2-7; perhaps TRBD1 as D (5 bases). Germline CDR1 is SGHVS and CDR2 is FQNEAQ. This CDR3 has 16 amino acids. With 1 base removed from V and 3 bases from J, the gap between germline ends came to 16 bases.